The subject of this entry is one T cell receptor (beta chain). The CDR3 is 15 residues long. V lost 5 bases to trimming and J lost 4 bases; unmatched junction nucleotides: 8. TCRdb recomputed calls from the 5' RACE reads with MiXCR, one row per CDR3 protein. Of a few hundred thousand distinct CDR3 sequences in the sample, about 15% were seen once. This record belongs to a study of T-cell memory formation after mild COVID-19. The rearrangement joins TRBV12-3 or TRBV12-4 to TRBJ1-1; 9 positions match TRBD1. Input material: PBMCs or a T cell subset sorted from them (not recorded which). The receptor was derived from a man aged 18 to 35 who had mild COVID-19 (a few samples of this study predate the infection). Cell type and time point are not known. In DNA, the CDR3 is TGTGCCAGCAGTAACCGGGACAGGGAGGCCACTGAAGCTTTCTTT. Translated: CASSNRDREATEAFF.